The source of this T cell receptor beta chain is a study of cytomegalovirus exposure and HLA in healthy donors. The wider study: Unique TCR beta sequences numbering some 120 million came from about 179 million T cells in an earlier analysis. Notes on the study in general: The authors enumerated 180 or so TCR beta chains as linked to cytomegalovirus. A later analysis showed HLA-associated TCR beta chains outstripping equally common others in clonal expansion.

This clone showed up just a few times. Its antigen is unknown. The PCR ran on 60 Vbeta and 13 Jbeta primers. Sequencing used immunoSEQ multiplex PCR; TCRdb keeps in-frame clones, though not all of them. Found here are under 85,000 clones, 74% of them singletons; the top ten hold 22%. Trimming took 3 bases from V and 7 from J, leaving 8 bases between them. The CDR3 length is 12 residues. Germline assignment: CDR1 SGDLS and CDR2 YYNGEE. Sequenced input: PBMCs. J is TRBJ1-3 and V is TRBV9; D is unresolved. The sequence came from a woman in her 30s in good health and CMV-seropositive. The chain's CDR3 is CASSAEPNTIYF. For the CDR3, the DNA is TGTGCCAGCAGCGCAGAACCGAACACCATATATTTT.